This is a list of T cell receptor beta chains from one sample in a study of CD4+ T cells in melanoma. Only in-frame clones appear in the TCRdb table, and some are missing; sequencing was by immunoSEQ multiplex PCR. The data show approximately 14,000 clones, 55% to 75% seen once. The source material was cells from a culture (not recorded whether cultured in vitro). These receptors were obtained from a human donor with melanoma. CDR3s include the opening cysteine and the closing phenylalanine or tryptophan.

CDR3aa: CASSQDRGGSYEQYF
j_gene: TRBJ2-7
len: 15
v_gene: TRBV5-1

CDR3aa: CAWSAMGRGTEKLFF
j_gene: TRBJ1-4
len: 15
v_gene: TRBV30

CDR3aa: CASSRTVTDSGNTIYF
j_gene: TRBJ1-3
len: 16
v_gene: TRBV7-8

CDR3aa: CASSPRAGENTGELFF
j_gene: TRBJ2-2
len: 16
v_gene: TRBV4-1

CDR3aa: CASSETSTDTQYF
j_gene: TRBJ2-3
len: 13
v_gene: TRBV2

CDR3aa: CASSGTLDSEQYF
j_gene: TRBJ2-7
len: 13
v_gene: TRBV6-1

CDR3aa: CASRNRGETQYF
j_gene: TRBJ2-5
len: 12
v_gene: TRBV2

CDR3aa: CASPRGRENPITEAFF
j_gene: TRBJ1-1
len: 16
v_gene: TRBV5-8

CDR3aa: CASSPVADTQYF
j_gene: TRBJ2-3
len: 12
v_gene: TRBV18

CDR3aa: CASSDSPRGDYNEQFF
j_gene: TRBJ2-1
len: 16
v_gene: TRBV10-1

CDR3aa: CASSFWPGPPYEQYF
j_gene: TRBJ2-7
len: 15
v_gene: TRBV7-9

CDR3aa: CASSQGTELSGANVLTF
j_gene: TRBJ2-6
len: 17
v_gene: TRBV19

CDR3aa: CASSFSHTDTQYF
j_gene: TRBJ2-3
len: 13
v_gene: TRBV7-2

CDR3aa: CASSLHPPSRTANEKLFF
j_gene: TRBJ1-4
len: 18
v_gene: TRBV11-2

CDR3aa: CASSLWGVTYEQYF
j_gene: TRBJ2-7
len: 14
v_gene: TRBV5-6

CDR3aa: CASSFSRGTTEAFF
j_gene: TRBJ1-1
len: 14
v_gene: TRBV5-1

CDR3aa: CASSPQLSGAYNEQFF
j_gene: TRBJ2-1
len: 16
v_gene: TRBV7-3

CDR3aa: CASSLLGPSSYNSPLHF
j_gene: TRBJ1-6
len: 17
v_gene: TRBV5-1

CDR3aa: CARMGQITGELFF
j_gene: TRBJ2-2
len: 13
v_gene: TRBV6-4

CDR3aa: CASSDNVRTVGTGELFF
j_gene: TRBJ2-2
len: 17
v_gene: TRBV18

CDR3aa: CASSSTGTASNEQFF
j_gene: TRBJ2-1
len: 15
v_gene: TRBV7-3

CDR3aa: CSVQQGQETQYF
j_gene: TRBJ2-5
len: 12
v_gene: TRBV29-1

CDR3aa: CASSYKTGTGGAEAFF
j_gene: TRBJ1-1
len: 16
v_gene: TRBV6-6

CDR3aa: CASSLGQGLRGYTF
j_gene: TRBJ1-2
len: 14
v_gene: TRBV5-1

CDR3aa: CASSLGDREVGGYTF
j_gene: TRBJ1-2
len: 15
v_gene: TRBV5-4

CDR3aa: CASSSSYWESVQPQHF
j_gene: TRBJ1-5
len: 16
v_gene: TRBV21-1

CDR3aa: CASSIGGSGANVLTF
j_gene: TRBJ2-6
len: 15
v_gene: TRBV19

CDR3aa: CASSFRRGVYTQYF
j_gene: TRBJ2-3
len: 14
v_gene: TRBV5-1

CDR3aa: CAWSLQANTEAFF
j_gene: TRBJ1-1
len: 13
v_gene: TRBV30

CDR3aa: CASSLAGRGGEQYF
j_gene: TRBJ2-7
len: 14
v_gene: TRBV7-9

CDR3aa: CASTSQDWKSTDTQYF
j_gene: TRBJ2-3
len: 16
v_gene: TRBV19

CDR3aa: CASSFSTSATPGELFF
j_gene: TRBJ2-2
len: 16
v_gene: TRBV11-3

CDR3aa: CAWNKGYNEQFF
j_gene: TRBJ2-1
len: 12
v_gene: TRBV30

CDR3aa: CSLPGGNYNEQFF
j_gene: TRBJ2-1
len: 13
v_gene: TRBV29-1

CDR3aa: CASSKSNFGEAFF
j_gene: TRBJ1-1
len: 13
v_gene: TRBV21-1

CDR3aa: CASSPPGGAWTEAFF
j_gene: TRBJ1-1
len: 15
v_gene: TRBV4-2

CDR3aa: CASSLDHATGLLRQFF
j_gene: TRBJ2-1
len: 16
v_gene: TRBV7-9

CDR3aa: CASTGGQRNEQFF
j_gene: TRBJ2-1
len: 13
v_gene: TRBV28

CDR3aa: CASSSQGYEQFF
j_gene: TRBJ2-1
len: 12
v_gene: TRBV7-9

CDR3aa: CASSPGLAGEYTSTDTQYF
j_gene: TRBJ2-3
len: 19
v_gene: TRBV14

CDR3aa: CASSPSTASTGELFF
j_gene: TRBJ2-2
len: 15
v_gene: TRBV18

CDR3aa: CASSLTSGGAQYF
j_gene: TRBJ2-7
len: 13
v_gene: TRBV6-6

CDR3aa: CASSEARAGGPFEQYF
j_gene: TRBJ2-7
len: 16
v_gene: TRBV6-1

CDR3aa: CASSSGAVAYEQYF
j_gene: TRBJ2-7
len: 14
v_gene: TRBV6-1

CDR3aa: CASSEAMVRKSPLHF
j_gene: TRBJ1-6
len: 15
v_gene: TRBV6-1

CDR3aa: CASSSRTSAADTQYF
j_gene: TRBJ2-3
len: 15
v_gene: TRBV5-4

CDR3aa: CASRRVGESYEQYF
j_gene: TRBJ2-7
len: 14
v_gene: TRBV6-1

CDR3aa: CASSIRTLGETQYF
j_gene: TRBJ2-5
len: 14
v_gene: TRBV7-9

CDR3aa: CASSLPGGGTYTQYF
j_gene: TRBJ2-3
len: 15
v_gene: TRBV7-9

CDR3aa: CASSPGFPNTGELFF
j_gene: TRBJ2-2
len: 15
v_gene: TRBV7-7

CDR3aa: CASSPQENTEAFF
j_gene: TRBJ1-1
len: 13
v_gene: TRBV18

CDR3aa: CASSHPSGANVLTF
j_gene: TRBJ2-6
len: 14
v_gene: TRBV19

CDR3aa: CASSQGPSSGNTIYF
j_gene: TRBJ1-3
len: 15
v_gene: TRBV6-1

CDR3aa: CASSKTGRRSGANVLTF
j_gene: TRBJ2-6
len: 17
v_gene: TRBV19

CDR3aa: CASSLVPGGTNYGYTF
j_gene: TRBJ1-2
len: 16
v_gene: TRBV11-2